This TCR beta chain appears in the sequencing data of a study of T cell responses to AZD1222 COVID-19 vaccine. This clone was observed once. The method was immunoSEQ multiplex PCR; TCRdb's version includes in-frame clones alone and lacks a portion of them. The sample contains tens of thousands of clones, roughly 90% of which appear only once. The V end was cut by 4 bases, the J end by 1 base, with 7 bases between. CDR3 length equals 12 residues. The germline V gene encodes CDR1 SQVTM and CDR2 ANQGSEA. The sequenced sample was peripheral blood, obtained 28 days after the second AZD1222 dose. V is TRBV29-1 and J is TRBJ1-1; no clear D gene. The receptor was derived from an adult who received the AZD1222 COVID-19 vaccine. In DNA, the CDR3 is TGCAGCGTTGTTCGGGGGAACACTGAAGCTTTCTTT. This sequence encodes CSVVRGNTEAFF.